This T cell receptor beta chain was sequenced for a study of lymphopenia after photon versus proton radiotherapy. Study-wide results and caveats: Larger post-nadir TCR diversity loss correlated inversely with survival in deceased patients. Photon-treated patients lost naive T cells and TCR diversity; proton-treated stayed stable. After lymphocyte nadir, photon-treated repertoires showed oligoclonal expansion, especially CD8+ Temra.

Clones were sequenced by immunoSEQ multiplex PCR, and TCRdb holds only the in-frame ones, with some missing. The data contain 25,000 to 40,000 clones, about 87% of them singletons. This clone was seen just once. Antigen unknown. CDR3 length: 20 amino acids. Losses at the gene ends were 4 bases for V and 1 base for J; bases not matched to a gene: 15. Germline-derived CDR1 and CDR2 are MNHEY and SMNVEV (reference sequence). The specimen was peripheral blood, collected from a patient treated with proton-based radiotherapy. The V call is TRBV27, the J call TRBJ2-3; 12 bases are a match to TRBD2. This TCR was recovered from a woman aged 70 to 79 with pancreatic cancer. The CDR3 coding sequence is TGTGCCAGCAGTTACTCGGGACTAGCGGGTACCTACTGGGGCACAGATACGCAGTATTTT. Translating it yields CASSYSGLAGTYWGTDTQYF.